This T cell receptor (beta chain) was retrieved from a study of OX40 agonist ivuxolimab in advanced cancers. Study overall: Ivuxolimab, an agonistic anti-OX40 (CD134) antibody, was given to patients. Study-level points and caveats: Which antigen the expanded peripheral T cells recognized is unknown. The average count of expanded clones was higher among CD8+ T cells than among CD4+.

Here immunoSEQ multiplex PCR was the method, and the copy in TCRdb shows in-frame clones only, minus some. The sample has more than 75,000 clones; roughly 85% are singletons. This clone has only a few counts. Its specificity is not known. The CDR3 totals 12 residues. Samples of blood were obtained at baseline, on cycle 4 day 1, and on cycle 7 day 1. The sequences come from CD4+ or CD8+ T cells sorted from blood, collected in a trial of the OX40 agonist ivuxolimab. The chain uses TRBV21-1 and TRBJ2-3. TRBV21-1 is termed a pseudogene. The receptor was isolated from an adult with an advanced solid tumor such as melanoma, head and neck, liver or kidney cancer. CDR3 residues: CASSRATDTQYF. DNA for the CDR3: TGTGCCAGCAGCAGAGCCACAGATACGCAGTATTTT.